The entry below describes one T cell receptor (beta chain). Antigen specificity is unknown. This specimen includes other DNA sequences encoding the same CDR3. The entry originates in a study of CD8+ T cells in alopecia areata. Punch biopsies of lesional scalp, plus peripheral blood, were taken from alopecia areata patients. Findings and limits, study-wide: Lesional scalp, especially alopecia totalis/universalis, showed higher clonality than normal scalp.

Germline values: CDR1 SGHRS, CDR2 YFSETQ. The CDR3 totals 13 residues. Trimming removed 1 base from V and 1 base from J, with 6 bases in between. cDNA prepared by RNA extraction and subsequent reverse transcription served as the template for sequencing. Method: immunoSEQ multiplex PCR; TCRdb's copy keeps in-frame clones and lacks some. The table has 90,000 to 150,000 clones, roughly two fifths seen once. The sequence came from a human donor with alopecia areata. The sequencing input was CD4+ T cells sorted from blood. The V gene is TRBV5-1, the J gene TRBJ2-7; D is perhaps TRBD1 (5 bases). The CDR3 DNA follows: TGCGCCAGCAGCTTGACAGGTTCCTACGAGCAGTACTTC. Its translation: CASSLTGSYEQYF. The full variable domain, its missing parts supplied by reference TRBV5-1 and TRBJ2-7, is KAGVTQTPRYLIKTRGQQVTLSCSPISGHRSVSWYQQTPGQGLQFLFEYFSETQRNKGNFPGRFSGRQFSNSRSEMNVSTLELGDSALYLCASSLTGSYEQYFGPGTRLTVT.